This T cell receptor (beta chain) was sequenced in a study of T cells after yellow fever vaccination. This clonotype was counted only a few times. Using its own MiXCR run on the 5' RACE reads, TCRdb lists one record per CDR3 protein. The sample lists 500,000 to 700,000 distinct CDR3 sequences, 15% to 20% seen once, with roughly an eighth in the top ten. Trimming shortened V by 3 bases and J by 9 bases, and 21 bases separated the two germline ends. The CDR3 contains 16 residues. The germline CDR1 and CDR2 sequences are SGHTA and FQGNSA. This sequence was found in a man aged 25 to 40 who received the YFV17D yellow fever vaccine. The genes are TRBV7-2 and TRBJ1-5; D call uncertain. The source was PBMCs, collected 15 days after the yellow fever booster vaccination. The CDR3 DNA sequence: TGTGCCAGCAGCTTGTCAGGAGCCGGGATCCCCGGGCCCCAGCATTTT. As protein: CASSLSGAGIPGPQHF.